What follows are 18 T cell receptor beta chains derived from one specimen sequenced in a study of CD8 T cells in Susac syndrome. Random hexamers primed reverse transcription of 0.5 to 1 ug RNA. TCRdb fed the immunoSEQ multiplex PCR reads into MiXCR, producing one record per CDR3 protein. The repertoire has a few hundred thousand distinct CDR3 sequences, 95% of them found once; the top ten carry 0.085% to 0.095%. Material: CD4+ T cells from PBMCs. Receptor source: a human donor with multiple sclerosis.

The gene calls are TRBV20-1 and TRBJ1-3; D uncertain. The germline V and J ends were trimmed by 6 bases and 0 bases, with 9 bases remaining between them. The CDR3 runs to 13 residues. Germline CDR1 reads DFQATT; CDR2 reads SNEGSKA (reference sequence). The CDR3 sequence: CSAPSVSGNTIYF. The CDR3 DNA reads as TGCAGTGCCCCGTCGGTCTCTGGAAACACCATATATTTT.

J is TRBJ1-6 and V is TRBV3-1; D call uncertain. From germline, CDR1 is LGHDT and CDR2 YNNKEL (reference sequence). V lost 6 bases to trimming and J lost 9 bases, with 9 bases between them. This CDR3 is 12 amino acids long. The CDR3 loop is CASRAWGSPLHF. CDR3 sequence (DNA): TGTGCCAGCAGAGCCTGGGGTTCACCCCTCCACTTT.

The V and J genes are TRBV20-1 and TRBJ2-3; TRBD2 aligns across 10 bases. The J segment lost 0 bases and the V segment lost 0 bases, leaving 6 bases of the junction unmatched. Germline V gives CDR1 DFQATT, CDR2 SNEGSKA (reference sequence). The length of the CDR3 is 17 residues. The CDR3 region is CSARDWLAGVSTDTQYF. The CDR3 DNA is TGCAGTGCTAGAGATTGGCTAGCGGGAGTGAGCACAGATACGCAGTATTTT.

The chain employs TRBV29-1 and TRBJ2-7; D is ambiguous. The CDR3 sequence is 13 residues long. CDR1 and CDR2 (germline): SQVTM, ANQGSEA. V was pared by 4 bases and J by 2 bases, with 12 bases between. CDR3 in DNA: TGCAGCGTTGGGGGTTATGTACCCTACGAGCAGTACTTC. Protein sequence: CSVGGYVPYEQYF.

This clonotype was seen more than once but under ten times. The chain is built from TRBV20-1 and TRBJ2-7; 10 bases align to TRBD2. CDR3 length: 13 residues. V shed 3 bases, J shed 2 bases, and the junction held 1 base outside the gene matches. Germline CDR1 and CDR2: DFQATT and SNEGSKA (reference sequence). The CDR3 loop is CSARLAGAYEQYF. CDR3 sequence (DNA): TGCAGTGCTAGGCTAGCGGGAGCCTACGAGCAGTACTTC.

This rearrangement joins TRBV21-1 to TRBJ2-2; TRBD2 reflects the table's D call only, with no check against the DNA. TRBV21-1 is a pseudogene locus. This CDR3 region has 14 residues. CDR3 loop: CASPTGDRCWELFF. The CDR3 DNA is TGTGCCAGCCCTACGGGTGACCGCTGCTGGGAGCTGTTTTTT.

CDR3 protein: CSARDGLGLGGYTF. The CDR3, as DNA: TGCAGTGCTAGAGACGGCCTGGGGTTGGGCGGCTACACCTTC. The chain carries TRBV20-1 and TRBJ1-2; unclear D gene. Germline V lookup: CDR1 DFQATT, CDR2 SNEGSKA (reference sequence). The CDR3 has 14 amino acids. Trimming left V 0 bases short and J 8 bases short, with 16 bases between.

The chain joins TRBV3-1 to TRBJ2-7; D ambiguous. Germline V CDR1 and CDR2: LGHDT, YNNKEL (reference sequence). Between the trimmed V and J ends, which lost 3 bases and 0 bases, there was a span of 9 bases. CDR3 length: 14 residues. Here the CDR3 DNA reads TGTGCCAGCAGCCAGTGGCGCCTCTCCTACGAGCAGTACTTC. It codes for CASSQWRLSYEQYF.

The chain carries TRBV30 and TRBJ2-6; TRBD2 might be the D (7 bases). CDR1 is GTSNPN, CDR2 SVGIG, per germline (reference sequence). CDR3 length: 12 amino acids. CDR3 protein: CAGGTKTNVLTF. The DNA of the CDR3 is TGTGCGGGGGGGACAAAAACCAACGTCCTGACTTTC. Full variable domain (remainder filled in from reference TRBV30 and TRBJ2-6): SQTIHQWPATLVQPVGSPLSLECTVEGTSNPNLYWYRQAAGRGLQLLFYSVGIGQISSEVPQNLSASRPQDRQFILSSKKLLLSDSGFYLCAGGTKTNVLTFGAGSRLTVL.

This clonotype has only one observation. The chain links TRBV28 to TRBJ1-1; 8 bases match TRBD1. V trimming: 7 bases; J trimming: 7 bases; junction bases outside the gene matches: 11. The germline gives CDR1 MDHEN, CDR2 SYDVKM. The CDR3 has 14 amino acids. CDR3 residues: CASISQGAGNEAFF. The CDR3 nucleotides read TGTGCCAGCATCTCCCAGGGGGCTGGAAATGAAGCTTTCTTT.

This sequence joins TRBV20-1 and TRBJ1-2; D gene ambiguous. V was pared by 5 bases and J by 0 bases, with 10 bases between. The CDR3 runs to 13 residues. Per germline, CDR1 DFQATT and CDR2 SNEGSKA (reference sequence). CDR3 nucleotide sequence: TGCAGTGCTGAGAAGGTGCCTAACTATGGCTACACCTTC. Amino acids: CSAEKVPNYGYTF.

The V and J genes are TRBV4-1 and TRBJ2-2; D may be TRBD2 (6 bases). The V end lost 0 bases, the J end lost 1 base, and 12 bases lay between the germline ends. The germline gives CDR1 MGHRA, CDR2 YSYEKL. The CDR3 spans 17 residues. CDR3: CASSQEWRGRNTGELFF. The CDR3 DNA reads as TGCGCCAGCAGCCAAGAGTGGCGGGGTAGGAACACCGGGGAGCTGTTTTTT.

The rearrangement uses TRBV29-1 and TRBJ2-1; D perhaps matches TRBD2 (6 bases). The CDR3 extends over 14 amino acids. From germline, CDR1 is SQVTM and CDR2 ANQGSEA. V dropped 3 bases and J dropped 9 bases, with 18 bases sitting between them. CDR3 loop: CSVDAIAAIREQFF. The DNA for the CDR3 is TGCAGCGTTGACGCGATAGCGGCTATACGTGAGCAGTTCTTC.

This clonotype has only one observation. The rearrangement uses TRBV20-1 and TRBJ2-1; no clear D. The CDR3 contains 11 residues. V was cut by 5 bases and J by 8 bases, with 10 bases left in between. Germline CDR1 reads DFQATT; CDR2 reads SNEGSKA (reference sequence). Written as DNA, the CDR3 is TGCAGTGCTTATAGAGTGGATGAGCAGTTCTTC. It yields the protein CSAYRVDEQFF.

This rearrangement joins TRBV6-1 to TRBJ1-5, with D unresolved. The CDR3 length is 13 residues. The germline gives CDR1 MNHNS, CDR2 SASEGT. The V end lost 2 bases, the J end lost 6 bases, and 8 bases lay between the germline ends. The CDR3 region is CASSENPLQPQHF. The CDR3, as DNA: TGTGCCAGCAGTGAAAACCCCCTTCAGCCCCAGCATTTT.

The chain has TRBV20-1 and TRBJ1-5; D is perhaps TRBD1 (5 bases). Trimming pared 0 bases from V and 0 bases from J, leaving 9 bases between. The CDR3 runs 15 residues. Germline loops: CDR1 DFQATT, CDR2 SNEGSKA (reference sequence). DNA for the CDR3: TGCAGTGCTAGAGATGCCGGGGCTAGCAATCAGCCCCAGCATTTT. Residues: CSARDAGASNQPQHF.

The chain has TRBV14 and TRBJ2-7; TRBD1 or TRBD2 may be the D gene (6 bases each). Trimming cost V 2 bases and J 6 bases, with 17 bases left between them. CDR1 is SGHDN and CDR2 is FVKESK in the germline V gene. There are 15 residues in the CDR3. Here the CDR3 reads CASSQSTGTRGEQYF. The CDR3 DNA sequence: TGTGCCAGCAGCCAATCCACAGGGACGCGGGGCGAGCAGTACTTC.

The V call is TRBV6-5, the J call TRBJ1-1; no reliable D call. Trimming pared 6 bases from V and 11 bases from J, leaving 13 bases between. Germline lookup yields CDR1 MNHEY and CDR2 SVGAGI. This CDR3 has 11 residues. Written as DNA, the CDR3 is TGTGCCAGCAGGTCCGAATTGTACGCTTTCTTT. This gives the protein CASRSELYAFF.